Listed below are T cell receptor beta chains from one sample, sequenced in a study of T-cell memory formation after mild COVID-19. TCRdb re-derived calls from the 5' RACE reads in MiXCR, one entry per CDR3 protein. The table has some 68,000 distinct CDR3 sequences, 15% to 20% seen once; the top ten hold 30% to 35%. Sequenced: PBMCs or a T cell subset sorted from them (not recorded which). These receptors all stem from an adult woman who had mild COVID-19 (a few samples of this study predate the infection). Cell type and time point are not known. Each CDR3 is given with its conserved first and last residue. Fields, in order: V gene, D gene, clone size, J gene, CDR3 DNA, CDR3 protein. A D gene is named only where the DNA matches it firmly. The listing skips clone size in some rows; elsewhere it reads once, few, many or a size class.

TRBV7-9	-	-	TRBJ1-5	TGTGCCAGCAGTGGAGCGATCAGGGGTCATCAGCCCCAGCATTTT	CASSGAIRGHQPQHF
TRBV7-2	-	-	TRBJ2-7	TGTGCCAGCAGCTTAATCGGGGGGCGTTCGATCTACGAGCAGTACTTC	CASSLIGGRSIYEQYF
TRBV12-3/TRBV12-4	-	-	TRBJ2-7	TGTGCCAGCAGTTTAGCAGGCAGGGTGAGAGAGCAGTACTTC	CASSLAGRVREQYF
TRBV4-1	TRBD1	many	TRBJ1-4	TGCGCCAGCAGCCAACGGGACAGGGTAGAAAAACTGTTTTTT	CASSQRDRVEKLFF
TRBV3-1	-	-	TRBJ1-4	TGTGCCAGCAGCCCCCCGTTGACAAGTGAAAAACTGTTTTTT	CASSPPLTSEKLFF
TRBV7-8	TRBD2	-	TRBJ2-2	TGTGCCAGCACAGCCGGGACTAGCGGGTCGAACACCGGGGAGCTGTTTTTT	CASTAGTSGSNTGELFF
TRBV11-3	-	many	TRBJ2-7	TGTGCCAGCAGCTACACCTACGAGCAGTACTTC	CASSYTYEQYF
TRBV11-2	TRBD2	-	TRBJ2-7	TGTGCCAGCAGCCTCAACTCCCCGAGCCGGGGGGTACGCTACGAGCAGTACTTC	CASSLNSPSRGVRYEQYF
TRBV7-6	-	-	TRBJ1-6	TGTGCCAGCAGCTTAGCCGGAGACTCACCCCTCCACTTT	CASSLAGDSPLHF
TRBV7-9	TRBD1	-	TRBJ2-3	TGTGCCAGCAGCTTATGGGACAGGGGGTCAGATACGCAGTATTTT	CASSLWDRGSDTQYF
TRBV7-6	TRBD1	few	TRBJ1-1	TGTGCCAGCAGCTCACCGGGACAGGGGGCTGGAGCTTTCTTT	CASSSPGQGAGAFF
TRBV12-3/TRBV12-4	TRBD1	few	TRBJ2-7	TGTGCCAGCCGATATTCCGGCAGGGGGCTTCTCGACGAGCAGTACTTC	CASRYSGRGLLDEQYF
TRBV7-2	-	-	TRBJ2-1	TGTGCCAGCAGCCTATCGGACTGGCGGGTATTCAATGAGCAGTTCTTC	CASSLSDWRVFNEQFF
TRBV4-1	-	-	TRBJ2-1	TGCGCCAGCAGCCAAAGCTATGAGCAGTTCTTC	CASSQSYEQFF
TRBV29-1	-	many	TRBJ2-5	TGCAGCGTTGAGGGGAATCAAGAGACCCAGTACTTC	CSVEGNQETQYF
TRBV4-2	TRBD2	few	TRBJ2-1	TGTGCCAGCGCGGGGAGCGGGAGTTCCTACAATGAGCAGTTCTTC	CASAGSGSSYNEQFF
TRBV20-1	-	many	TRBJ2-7	TGCAGTGCTAGAGGGATAGGGTACGAGCAGTACTTC	CSARGIGYEQYF
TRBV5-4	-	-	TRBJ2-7	TGTGCCAGCAGCTTGGGCAGGGACGATTACGAGCAGTACTTC	CASSLGRDDYEQYF
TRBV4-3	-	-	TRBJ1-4	TGCGCCAGCAGCCAAGAGGGTCGTCGACAGGAGTACGAAAAACTGTTTTTT	CASSQEGRRQEYEKLFF
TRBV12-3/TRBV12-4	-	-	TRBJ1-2	TGTGCCAGCAGTTTCGGGGATCCCCGCGGGTATGGCTACACCTTC	CASSFGDPRGYGYTF
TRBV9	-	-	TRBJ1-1	TGTGCCAGCAGCCCAGGGGTTGGCACTGAAGCTTTCTTT	CASSPGVGTEAFF
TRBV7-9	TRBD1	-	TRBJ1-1	TGTGCCAGCAGACCGGAAGGACAGGGGGCGCGGGTGAACACTGAAGCTTTCTTT	CASRPEGQGARVNTEAFF
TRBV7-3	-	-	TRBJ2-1	TGTGCCAGCGGATCCGACTACAATGAGCAGTTCTTC	CASGSDYNEQFF
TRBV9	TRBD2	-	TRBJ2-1	TGTGCCAGCAGCAACCGACTAGCGGGAGGCGTTCCCAATGAGCAGTTCTTC	CASSNRLAGGVPNEQFF
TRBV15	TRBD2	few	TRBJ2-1	TGTGCCACCAGTAAGGATAGCGGGTGGGCCTACAATGAGCAGTTCTTC	CATSKDSGWAYNEQFF
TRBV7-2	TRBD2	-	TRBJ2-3	TGTGCCAGCAGCGCTTTAAGCGGGAGGGCCCTTGCAGATACGCAGTATTTT	CASSALSGRALADTQYF
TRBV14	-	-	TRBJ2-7	TGTGCCAGCAGCAGTGGAGGGGTCCCCTACGAGCAGTACTTC	CASSSGGVPYEQYF
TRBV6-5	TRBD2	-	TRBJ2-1	TGTGCCAGCAGTTACGGACTAGCAGACAATGAGCAGTTCTTC	CASSYGLADNEQFF
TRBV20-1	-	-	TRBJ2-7	TGCAGTGCTAGAGAAACAGGCATAGGTTCCTACGAGCAGTACTTC	CSARETGIGSYEQYF
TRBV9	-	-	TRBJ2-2	TGTGCCAGCAGCGTAGTGCCCGGGGAGCTGTTTTTT	CASSVVPGELFF
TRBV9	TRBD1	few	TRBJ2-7	TGTGCCAGCAGCGTAGGGGACAGGGCCCACGAGCAGTACTTC	CASSVGDRAHEQYF
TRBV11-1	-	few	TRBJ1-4	TGTGCCAGCAGCTTAGACGGTGAAAAACTGTTTTTT	CASSLDGEKLFF
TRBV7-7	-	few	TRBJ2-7	TGTGCCAGCAGCTTAGGGGACGGAGCCTACGAGCAGTACTTC	CASSLGDGAYEQYF
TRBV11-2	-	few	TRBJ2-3	TGTGCCAGCAATCCTTTAGACGCAGATACGCAGTATTTT	CASNPLDADTQYF
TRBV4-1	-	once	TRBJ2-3	TGCGCCAGCAGACACCCCTTCACAGATACGCAGTATTTT	CASRHPFTDTQYF
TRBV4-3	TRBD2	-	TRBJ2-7	TGCGCCAGCAGCCCCGGGACTAGCGGAGCCTACGAGCAGTACTTC	CASSPGTSGAYEQYF
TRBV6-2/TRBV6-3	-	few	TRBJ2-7	TGTGCCAGCAGGACCGACGTGGACCGCCGCTTCCCCTACGAGCAGTACTTC	CASRTDVDRRFPYEQYF
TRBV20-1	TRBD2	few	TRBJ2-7	TGCAGTGCTAGCCGTAGCGGGAACCAGCCCTACGAGCAGTACTTC	CSASRSGNQPYEQYF
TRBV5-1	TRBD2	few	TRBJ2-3	TGCGCCAGCAGCGCAGGACTAGCGGGGGATACGCAGTATTTT	CASSAGLAGDTQYF
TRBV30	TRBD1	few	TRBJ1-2	TGTGCCTGGAGTGGGACAGGGTTTGGCTACACCTTC	CAWSGTGFGYTF
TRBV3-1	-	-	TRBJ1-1	TGTGCCAGCAGCCCTTTACACCCCCGTACCGGGACACCGAACACTGAAGCTTTCTTT	CASSPLHPRTGTPNTEAFF
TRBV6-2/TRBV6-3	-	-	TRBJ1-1	TGTGCCAGCAGTTACGTCCAGGAGGGAACTGAAGCTTTCTTT	CASSYVQEGTEAFF
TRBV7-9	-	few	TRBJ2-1	TGTGCCAGCAGCCCAACTCGCCGGCCCTACAATGAGCAGTTCTTC	CASSPTRRPYNEQFF
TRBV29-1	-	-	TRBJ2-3	TGCAGCGTTGAAATCCCCCCCCTAAGGGGCACAGATACGCAGTATTTT	CSVEIPPLRGTDTQYF
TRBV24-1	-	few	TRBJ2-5	TGTGCCACCAGTGATCCAGACCCGGGGGAACAAGAGACCCAGTACTTC	CATSDPDPGEQETQYF